The 28 T cell receptor beta chains below come from one sample, sequenced in a study of control samples from healthy donors and cancer patients. Here immunoSEQ multiplex PCR was the method, and the copy in TCRdb shows in-frame clones only, minus some. The data hold about 140,000 clones, with 70% to 90% observed a single time. The source material was blood. These receptors were taken from a woman aged 25 to 39 in good health.

The chain is built from TRBV5-6 and TRBJ1-1, with 11 bases identical to TRBD1. The junction had 7 bases not matched to a gene; V was cut back by 2 bases and J by 4 bases. The CDR3 has 16 amino acids. Germline CDR1 and CDR2: SGHDT and YYEEEE. In nucleotides, the CDR3 is TGTGCCAGCAGCTTCATACCGGGACAGGGGGTCACTGAAGCTTTCTTT. Residues: CASSFIPGQGVTEAFF.

The CDR3 bases are TGTGCCAGCAGTTACTCGCCAGCCTACGAGCAGTACTTC. Translated, it gives CASSYSPAYEQYF. This chain uses TRBV6-5 with TRBJ2-7; the D is unclear. The CDR3 runs 13 residues. Per the germline V gene, CDR1 is MNHEY and CDR2 is SVGAGI. Trimming cost V 0 bases and J 2 bases, with 5 bases left between them.

The chain joins TRBV5-4 to TRBJ2-7; D call uncertain. The germline gives CDR1 SGHNT, CDR2 YYREEE (reference sequence). This CDR3 is built from 14 residues. V was cut by 0 bases and J by 0 bases, with 7 bases left in between. Here the CDR3 DNA reads TGTGCCAGCAGCTTGGGTGGCAACTCCTACGAGCAGTACTTC. Translated, it gives CASSLGGNSYEQYF.

The CDR3 sequence: CSVDAGGTGELFF. The CDR3 DNA is TGCAGCGTTGACGCAGGGGGCACCGGGGAGCTGTTTTTT. The rearrangement joins TRBV29-1 to TRBJ2-2; 7 bases match TRBD1. V gave up 3 bases and J gave up 4 bases; unmatched junction bases: 2. CDR3 size: 13 residues. Germline V gene data show CDR1 as SQVTM and CDR2 as ANQGSEA.

The rearrangement uses TRBV5-6 and TRBJ1-2; no definite D call. Per the germline V gene, CDR1 is SGHDT and CDR2 is YYEEEE. The CDR3 is 12 residues long. Trimming removed 4 bases at V and 7 bases at J, with 11 bases between. CDR3 sequence (DNA): TGTGCCAGCAGCCCGCAGGATTCTGGCTACACCTTC. Amino acids: CASSPQDSGYTF. Together with reference TRBV5-6 and TRBJ1-2, the CDR3 gives the full variable domain: DAGVTQSPTHLIKTRGQQVTLRCSPKSGHDTVSWYQQALGQGPQFIFQYYEEEERQRGNFPDRFSGHQFPNYSSELNVNALLLGDSALYLCASSPQDSGYTFGSGTRLTVV.

The V call is TRBV6-5, the J call TRBJ1-6, with D possibly TRBD1 on 5 matching bases. This CDR3 comprises 15 residues. Germline lookup yields CDR1 MNHEY and CDR2 SVGAGI. V was cut by 6 bases and J by 10 bases, with 19 bases left in between. The CDR3 DNA is TGTGCCAGCAGGCAAGTGGGGGATAATTCATCACCCCTCCACTTT. Its translation: CASRQVGDNSSPLHF.

In its sample, this clone was seen a few times. The chain recombines TRBV9 with TRBJ1-2; perhaps TRBD1 as D (6 bases). V lost 4 bases and J lost 4, with 17 bases in between. Germline values: CDR1 SGDLS, CDR2 YYNGEE. There are 15 residues in the CDR3. The CDR3 coding sequence is TGTGCCAGCAGCCCCCGACCACAGGGTAGCTATGGCTACACCTTC. As protein: CASSPRPQGSYGYTF.

The J gene is TRBJ2-1, the V gene TRBV9, with a possible D match to TRBD1 (5 bases). Germline CDR1 is SGDLS and CDR2 is YYNGEE. The V end was cut by 0 bases, the J end by 9 bases, with 10 bases between. CDR3 length: 13 amino acids. The CDR3 DNA reads as TGTGCCAGCAGCGTAGAACAGGCCAGTGAGCAGTTCTTC. Translating gives CASSVEQASEQFF.

The chain links TRBV25-1 to TRBJ2-3; 9 nucleotides align to TRBD2. CDR3 length equals 17 residues. Trimming removed 4 bases from V and 6 bases from J; junction bases left unmatched: 14. Germline lookup yields CDR1 MGHDK and CDR2 SYGVNS. The CDR3 loop is CASSASAVAGVADTQYF. The CDR3 region has the DNA TGTGCCAGCAGTGCCTCGGCGGTAGCGGGAGTTGCGGATACGCAGTATTTT.

The chain uses TRBV5-6 and TRBJ1-4, with 11 bases lining up with TRBD1. Germline assignment: CDR1 SGHDT and CDR2 YYEEEE. The V and J ends lost 0 bases and 6 bases, in that order; junction bases with no gene match: 1. There are 15 residues in the CDR3. The CDR3 here is CASSLVGQGDEKLFF. In nucleotides, the CDR3 is TGTGCCAGCAGCTTGGTGGGACAGGGGGATGAAAAACTGTTTTTT.

The J gene is TRBJ1-2, the V gene TRBV11-2, with TRBD1 as a possible D gene (5 bases). The germline gives CDR1 SGHAT, CDR2 FQNNGV. The CDR3 has 14 residues. The V and J ends lost 1 base and 4 bases respectively, with 10 bases between them. The CDR3 protein is CASSLAPGTYGYTF. As DNA, the CDR3 is TGTGCCAGCAGCTTAGCCCCGGGGACCTATGGCTACACCTTC. Filled out from reference TRBV11-2 and TRBJ1-2, the complete variable domain reads EAGVAQSPRYKIIEKRQSVAFWCNPISGHATLYWYQQILGQGPKLLIQFQNNGVVDDSQLPKDRFSAERLKGVDSTLKIQPAKLEDSAVYLCASSLAPGTYGYTFGSGTRLTVV.

This clone was observed a few times. The rearrangement joins TRBV28 to TRBJ1-6; D may be TRBD1 (5 bases). The length of the CDR3 is 12 residues. Germline values: CDR1 MDHEN, CDR2 SYDVKM. Trimming cost V 3 bases and J 19 bases, with 16 bases left between them. The CDR3 DNA follows: TGTGCCAGCAGTTTTCCGGGGCAGGGATGTCACTTT. Its translation: CASSFPGQGCHF. The full variable domain, in which reference TRBV28 and TRBJ1-6 provide the parts outside the CDR3, is DVKVTQSSRYLVKRTGEKVFLECVQDMDHENMFWYRQDPGLGLRLIYFSYDVKMKEKGDIPEGYSVSREKKERFSLILESASTNQTSMYLCASSFPGQGCHFGNGTRLTVT.

The chain is built from TRBV9 and TRBJ1-2; D is unclear. Trimming took 5 bases from V and 8 from J, leaving 19 bases between them. The CDR3 length is 14 residues. The germline CDR1 and CDR2 sequences are SGDLS and YYNGEE. CDR3 loop: CASSSQSSSVGYTF. CDR3 DNA: TGTGCCAGCAGTAGCCAATCATCCTCGGTGGGCTACACCTTC.

V gene TRBV28 combines with J gene TRBJ1-1; the match to TRBD1 covers 8 bases. The germline CDR1 and CDR2 sequences are MDHEN and SYDVKM. The junction had 9 bases not matched to a gene; V was cut back by 6 bases and J by 3 bases. The CDR3 has 15 amino acids. The CDR3 bases are TGTGCCAGCAGAACCAAGACAGGGGTCGACACTGAAGCTTTCTTT. Translated, it gives CASRTKTGVDTEAFF.

This chain links TRBV6-5 with TRBJ1-5, with a possible D match to TRBD1 (6 bases). CDR1 and CDR2 from the germline V gene are MNHEY and SVGAGI. V lost 7 bases, J lost 0 bases, and 13 bases lay in between. The CDR3 runs 15 residues. DNA for the CDR3: TGTGCCAGCATCAAAGGGGGAAATAGCAATCAGCCCCAGCATTTT. Amino acids: CASIKGGNSNQPQHF.

The rearrangement joins TRBV19 to TRBJ2-7, with D perhaps matching TRBD1 (6 bases). CDR3 size: 13 residues. Germline lookup yields CDR1 LNHDA and CDR2 SQIVND (reference sequence). V was cut by 3 bases and J by 2 bases, with 8 bases left in between. DNA of the CDR3: TGTGCCAGTAGTATGGGGGCGACCTACGAGCAGTACTTC. This gives the protein CASSMGATYEQYF.

The rearrangement uses TRBV18 and TRBJ2-2; TRBD2 matches at 9 bases. The CDR3 is 16 residues long. With 4 bases clipped from V and 6 bases from J, the junction kept 9 bases outside the gene matches. In germline, CDR1 is KGHSH, CDR2 LQKENI. The CDR3 nucleotides read TGTGCCAGCTCACGACCCCCACTAGCGGGCCCCGGGGAGCTGTTTTTT. This encodes CASSRPPLAGPGELFF.

The CDR3 bases are TGTGCCTGGACTACGGGACAGGGGTGGGAAAAACTGTTTTTT. This codes for CAWTTGQGWEKLFF. The genes are TRBV30 and TRBJ1-4, with 10 nucleotides matching TRBD1. Germline CDR1 GTSNPN, CDR2 SVGIG (reference sequence). Losses at the gene ends were 4 bases for V and 8 bases for J; bases not matched to a gene: 7. The CDR3 is made up of 14 amino acids.

This clone was counted once. The chain recombines TRBV9 with TRBJ2-1; weak D call: TRBD2 (6 bases). The ends were cut back, 1 base at V and 5 bases at J, with 7 bases in the middle. The V gene's germline CDR1 is SGDLS and CDR2 YYNGEE. The CDR3 totals 13 residues. Written as DNA, the CDR3 is TGTGCCAGCAGCGTACTAGCGAACAATGAGCAGTTCTTC. The encoded protein is CASSVLANNEQFF.

Only a few counts were recorded for this clone. The chain links TRBV5-1 to TRBJ2-5; 9 bases line up with TRBD1. Trimming removed 2 bases from V and 14 bases from J; junction bases left unmatched: 4. This CDR3 comprises 11 residues. CDR1 is SGHRS, CDR2 YFSETQ, per germline. CDR3 DNA: TGCGCCAGCAGCTTTGGACAGGGGAGATACTTC. Its translation is CASSFGQGRYF.

This clone has a handful of counts. The chain couples TRBV5-1 to TRBJ2-1, with 8 bases fitting TRBD2. With 4 bases clipped from V and 0 bases from J, the junction kept 6 bases outside the gene matches. CDR3 length: 16 amino acids. Germline CDR1 reads SGHRS; CDR2 reads YFSETQ. The CDR3 region has the DNA TGCGCCAGCAGCAGGGCGGGGGGATACTCCTACAATGAGCAGTTCTTC. It specifies CASSRAGGYSYNEQFF.

The gene calls are TRBV18 and TRBJ1-6; 7 bases are a match to TRBD1. V lost 3 bases, J lost 7 bases, and 6 bases stayed unmatched. CDR1 KGHSH and CDR2 LQKENI come from the germline V gene. The length of the CDR3 is 15 residues. CDR3 loop: CASSPGQVANSPLHF. As DNA, the CDR3 is TGTGCCAGCTCACCTGGACAGGTCGCCAATTCACCCCTCCACTTT.

This clone was observed once. The chain links TRBV6-6 to TRBJ2-1; D could derive from TRBD1 or TRBD2 (5 bases each). There are 17 residues in the CDR3. Germline CDR1 is MNHNY and CDR2 is SVGAGI (reference sequence). Trimming cost V 5 bases and J 8 bases, with 25 bases left between them. CDR3 in DNA: TGTGCCAGCAGTCCCCCGGCTGGGGGAGTAGGAGTGGATGAGCAGTTCTTC. Translated: CASSPPAGGVGVDEQFF.

V usage is TRBV18 and J usage is TRBJ1-4; possibly TRBD1 for D (5 bases). In germline, CDR1 is KGHSH, CDR2 LQKENI. The CDR3 covers 15 residues. The V gene lost 6 bases and the J gene lost 5 bases, with 16 bases spanning the gap. The CDR3 coding sequence is TGTGCCAGCTCCAACCACCAACAGGCGAATGAAAAACTGTTTTTT. It yields the protein CASSNHQQANEKLFF.

J is TRBJ2-4 and V is TRBV28, with 9 bases lining up with TRBD1. With 8 bases clipped from V and 8 bases from J, the junction kept 4 bases outside the gene matches. From germline, CDR1 is MDHEN and CDR2 SYDVKM. The CDR3 totals 12 residues. CDR3 region: CASWDREDIQYF. The DNA of the CDR3 is TGTGCCAGCTGGGACAGGGAGGACATTCAGTACTTC.

The rearrangement joins TRBV18 to TRBJ2-7; D ambiguous. CDR3 length equals 14 residues. CDR1 is KGHSH and CDR2 is LQKENI in the germline V gene. Trimming pared 0 bases from V and 1 base from J, leaving 7 bases between. CDR3 DNA: TGTGCCAGCTCACCACCGTCTAGATCCTACGAGCAGTACTTC. This gives the protein CASSPPSRSYEQYF.

In this sample, this clone turned up once. The chain couples TRBV6-5 to TRBJ2-3, with no clear D. Germline CDR1 and CDR2: MNHEY and SVGAGI. V dropped 0 bases and J dropped 2 bases, with 9 bases sitting between them. The CDR3 contains 15 residues. The CDR3 sequence: CASSYSGSDTDTQYF. CDR3 in DNA: TGTGCCAGCAGTTACTCGGGCAGCGACACAGATACGCAGTATTTT.

The sample holds a few counts of this clone. The V gene is TRBV2, the J gene TRBJ1-1; 7 nucleotides align to TRBD1. This CDR3 is built from 13 residues. Germline CDR1 SNHLY, CDR2 FYNNEI. Trimming cost V 8 bases and J 1 base; bases outside gene matches: 4. The CDR3 DNA is TGTGCCAGCCAGGAGGGGGCGAACACTGAAGCTTTCTTT. Translated: CASQEGANTEAFF. Using reference TRBV2 and TRBJ1-1 for the parts outside the CDR3, the full variable domain is EPEVTQTPSHQVTQMGQEVILRCVPISNHLYFYWYRQILGQKVEFLVSFYNNEISEKSEIFDDQFSVERPDGSNFTLKIRSTKLEDSAMYFCASQEGANTEAFFGQGTRLTVV.